This TCR beta chain is drawn from a study of cytomegalovirus exposure and HLA in healthy donors. General study results and limits: When analyzed later, a missense DCLRE1C variant was found to be linked to TCR beta V- and J-gene trimming. Indistinguishable V segments, including TRBV6-2 and TRBV6-3, were excluded. Productive rates of about 90% or about 30% were seen for most TCR beta V segments in an earlier analysis. In a later analysis, compared with equally common non-associated chains, HLA-associated beta chains were more expanded.

Primers included in the PCR were 60 Vbeta and 13 Jbeta primers. This table comes from immunoSEQ multiplex PCR, and its TCRdb copy is limited to in-frame clones, with some not included. The data contain around 250,000 clones, around 81% of them singletons. Germline V gene data show CDR1 as SGHRS and CDR2 as YFSETQ. The trim removed 4 bases at V and 2 bases at J, leaving 3 bases unmatched. The CDR3 runs to 15 residues. A note on this clone: Antigen unknown.

The sequence came from a woman between 55 and 75 years old in good health and CMV-seropositive. The sequencing input was PBMCs. The chain recombines TRBV5-1 with TRBJ2-1; 10 positions agree with TRBD2. The CDR3 DNA reads TGCGCCAGCAGCATAAGCGGGAGGGCCTACAATGAGCAGTTCTTC. It is translated as CASSISGRAYNEQFF.